One T cell receptor beta chain is described in this entry. The record originates from a study of shared clonotypes between healthy human individuals. Using immunoSEQ multiplex PCR, the repertoire was profiled, and TCRdb retains in-frame clones only, with some absent. The repertoire has some 2.1 million clones, approximately 92% of them found once; the top ten carry roughly 1.7%. CDR1 is SEHNR, CDR2 FQNEAQ, per germline (reference sequence). The V gene end was trimmed by 4 bases and the J gene end by 0 bases; junction bases not matched to a gene: 9. This CDR3 comprises 16 residues. CD45RO negativity and positive selection for CCR7 defined naive CD8 cells, a population that excluded terminally differentiated effector memory CD45RA+ cells.

The sample consisted of naive CD8+ T cells from PBMCs. This sequence originates from a man aged 18 to 30 in good health. Some clones in this sample may be carry-over from other donors' samples. The chain couples TRBV7-9 to TRBJ2-7; the match to TRBD1 covers 7 bases. The CDR3 protein is CASSSTNRGYSYEQYF. The DNA of the CDR3 is TGTGCCAGCAGCTCGACCAACAGGGGTTACTCCTACGAGCAGTACTTC.